This is a list of T cell receptor beta chains from one sample in a study of CD8+ T cells in alopecia areata. Assay used: immunoSEQ multiplex PCR; TCRdb lists only in-frame clones, some missing. Of hundreds of thousands of clones in the sample, 35% to 40% are singletons; the top ten hold about 0.48%. Sample: CD4+ T cells sorted from blood, taken around week 30, from a patient treated with tofacitinib. Receptors were obtained from a human donor with alopecia areata. Both conserved end residues are part of each CDR3. The D gene is left open where the match is weak. Part of the rows lack a size; the others show once, few, many or a class for expanded clones.

v_call	cdr3_length	j_call	clone_size	d_call	cdr3_nt	cdr3_aa
TRBV25-1	8	TRBJ2-7	.	.	TGTGCCAGCTACGAGCAGTACTTC	CASYEQYF
TRBV14	18	TRBJ2-1	.	TRBD2	TGTGCCAGCAGCCAAGATCTAATAGCGGGAGGCTTCCACAATGAGCAGTTCTTC	CASSQDLIAGGFHNEQFF
TRBV5-1	15	TRBJ2-7	few	.	TGCGCCAGCAGCGACCTATTCTCGGGCTCCTACGAGCAGTACTTC	CASSDLFSGSYEQYF
TRBV6-1	15	TRBJ2-3	few	TRBD1	TGTGCCAGCAGTGAACCGGGACAGCGCACAGATACGCAGTATTTT	CASSEPGQRTDTQYF
TRBV4-1	18	TRBJ1-2	.	.	TGCGCCAGCAGCCACCATATCCGAGGAGGGGGAGAAAACTATGGCTACACCTTC	CASSHHIRGGGENYGYTF
TRBV6-5	14	TRBJ1-5	.	.	TGTGCCAGCAGCAGGGACCACGCGAATCAGCCCCAGCATTTT	CASSRDHANQPQHF
TRBV5-1	15	TRBJ2-1	.	.	TGCGCCAGCAGCTTGGTGGGGCCCATCCCCAATGAGCAGTTCTTC	CASSLVGPIPNEQFF
TRBV21-1	16	TRBJ1-2	few	.	TGTGCCAGCAGCAAGGCCCCGCAGGGACGCGTATATGGCTACACCTTC	CASSKAPQGRVYGYTF
TRBV7-6	17	TRBJ2-1	.	TRBD2	TGTGCCAGCAGCGCTCACCTTCCGGGACTAGTGAGCTATGAGCAGTTCTTC	CASSAHLPGLVSYEQFF
TRBV6-5	15	TRBJ1-5	.	.	TGTGCCAGCAGCCGCACAGGGAGAAGCAATCAGCCCCAGCATTTT	CASSRTGRSNQPQHF
TRBV7-8	16	TRBJ2-3	once	.	TGTGCCAGCAGCCCCCCGGTACCCGCGAGGGCAGATACGCAGTATTTT	CASSPPVPARADTQYF
TRBV7-2	13	TRBJ2-1	few	TRBD2	TGTGCCAGCAGCGAGACTAGCGGCTATGAGCAGTTCTTC	CASSETSGYEQFF
TRBV19	12	TRBJ1-2	few	.	TGTGCCAGTGCCTGGGGGGCTGAAGGCTACACCTTC	CASAWGAEGYTF
TRBV18	14	TRBJ2-7	.	.	TGTGCCAGCTCACCGGTTCGGGGGACGGGCGAGCAGTACTTC	CASSPVRGTGEQYF
TRBV7-3	14	TRBJ2-2	.	.	TGTGCCAGCAGCCTTGGTAGGGAGACCGGGGAGCTGTTTTTT	CASSLGRETGELFF
TRBV2	13	TRBJ2-7	.	.	TGTGCCAGCAGTGACTGGACAGCCTACGAGCAGTACTTC	CASSDWTAYEQYF
TRBV30	15	TRBJ2-3	.	TRBD2	TGTGCCTGCCGCCACGGCGGGGGGGCCATAGATACGCAGTATTTT	CACRHGGGAIDTQYF
TRBV6-5	12	TRBJ1-1	few	.	TGTGCCAGCAGTTACTCGGCAGGAGTAGCTTTCTTT	CASSYSAGVAFF